What follows are 13 T cell receptor beta chains derived from one specimen sequenced in a study of blood T cell repertoires in COVID-19. Measured with immunoSEQ multiplex PCR; TCRdb has only the in-frame clones, and not every one. The sample contains approximately 300,000 clones, roughly 90% of which appear only once. The sequenced sample consisted of peripheral blood. These receptors originate from a woman aged 25-40 years with COVID-19, enrolled during active disease.

The J gene is TRBJ2-2, the V gene TRBV27, with 16 bases aligning to TRBD2. V was pared by 7 bases and J by 4 bases, with 9 bases of the junction left unmatched. CDR3 length equals 18 residues. Germline-derived CDR1 and CDR2 are MNHEY and SMNVEV (reference sequence). In nucleotides, the CDR3 is TGTGCCAGCACCCGGGGACTAGCGGGAGGGAGGCCCACCGGGGAGCTGTTTTTT. It is translated as CASTRGLAGGRPTGELFF.

CDR3 coding DNA: TGTGCCAGCAGTCAGACTAGCGGGAGGCGAGAGACCCAGTACTTC. It encodes CASSQTSGRRETQYF. V is TRBV6-5 and J is TRBJ2-5; TRBD2 matches 13 bases. Germline V gives CDR1 MNHEY, CDR2 SVGAGI. J gave up 4 bases and V 5 bases, and 4 bases lay outside the gene matches. This CDR3 is built from 15 residues.

The rearrangement links TRBV15 to TRBJ1-1; D is perhaps TRBD1 (6 bases). This CDR3 spans 13 amino acids. Germline V gene lookup returns CDR1 LNHNV and CDR2 YYDKDF (reference sequence). The V gene lost 5 bases and the J gene lost 6 bases, with 13 bases spanning the gap. CDR3 bases: TGTGCCACCAGCGTAGGGGGAAAGGCTGAAGCTTTCTTT. Protein sequence: CATSVGGKAEAFF.

The V gene is TRBV14, the J gene TRBJ2-7, with 7 bases identical to TRBD1. Germline loops: CDR1 SGHDN, CDR2 FVKESK. V was pared by 2 bases and J by 6 bases, with 1 base of the junction left unmatched. The CDR3 sequence is 12 residues long. The CDR3 DNA is TGTGCCAGCAGCCAAACAGGGGTCGAGCAGTACTTC. It translates to CASSQTGVEQYF.

In the case of this clone: This specimen includes other DNA sequences encoding the same CDR3. This sequence joins TRBV9 and TRBJ2-2; D may be TRBD2 (5 bases). The CDR3 runs 14 residues. Trimming removed 0 bases from V and 6 bases from J, with 9 bases in between. In germline, CDR1 is SGDLS, CDR2 YYNGEE. The CDR3 DNA sequence: TGTGCCAGCAGCGTAGAGGTGGGAGCCGGGGAGCTGTTTTTT. Its translation is CASSVEVGAGELFF. Supplemented by reference TRBV9 and TRBJ2-2, the full variable domain reads DSGVTQTPKHLITATGQRVTLRCSPRSGDLSVYWYQQSLDQGLQFLIQYYNGEERAKGNILERFSAQQFPDLHSELNLSSLELGDSALYFCASSVEVGAGELFFGEGSRLTVL.

The gene calls are TRBV21-1 and TRBJ1-3. TRBV21-1 is a known pseudogene. This CDR3 region has 19 residues. This chain's CDR3 is CASSKVRRAFPISGNTIYF. The CDR3 region has the DNA TGTGCCAGCAGCAAAGTTCGGCGGGCGTTCCCGATCTCTGGAAACACCATATATTTT.

The V and J genes are TRBV30 and TRBJ2-7; 7 bases line up with TRBD2. J was trimmed by 0 bases and V by 3 bases; bases with no gene match: 5. Germline assignment: CDR1 GTSNPN and CDR2 SVGIG (reference sequence). The length of the CDR3 is 14 residues. The CDR3: CAWRRDYNSYEQYF. In nucleotides, the CDR3 is TGTGCCTGGAGACGGGACTACAACTCCTACGAGCAGTACTTC.

This clone was counted ten times or more. The rearrangement links TRBV7-8 to TRBJ2-1, with 12 bases aligning to TRBD2. V was clipped by 1 base and J by 4 bases; unmatched bases: 8. The germline V gene encodes CDR1 SGHVS and CDR2 FQNEAQ. This CDR3 contains 18 residues. CDR3 in amino acids: CASSLGLAGAFPYNEQFF. The CDR3, as DNA: TGTGCCAGCAGCTTAGGACTAGCGGGAGCATTTCCGTACAATGAGCAGTTCTTC.

J is TRBJ1-2 and V is TRBV7-9; D not certain. Trimming removed 1 base at V and 4 bases at J, with 7 bases between. Germline assignment: CDR1 SEHNR and CDR2 FQNEAQ (reference sequence). The CDR3 runs 13 residues. As DNA, the CDR3 is TGTGCCAGCAGCTTAGGGGCCACCTATGGCTACACCTTC. Encoded protein: CASSLGATYGYTF.

The rearrangement links TRBV28 to TRBJ1-2; possibly TRBD1 for D (5 bases). The V gene's germline CDR1 is MDHEN and CDR2 SYDVKM. The V end was cut by 4 bases, the J end by 8 bases, with 14 bases between. The CDR3 consists of 13 residues. The CDR3 sequence: CASSYDSVRGYTF. CDR3 DNA: TGTGCCAGCAGTTACGACAGTGTTCGGGGCTACACCTTC.

DNA for the CDR3: TGCGCCAGCAGCTTTCAGGAGGACACTGAAGCTTTCTTT. Protein: CASSFQEDTEAFF. The chain combines TRBV5-1 with TRBJ1-1, with unresolved D. The CDR3 spans 13 residues. The V end lost 2 bases, the J end lost 3 bases, and 8 bases lay between the germline ends. The germline CDR1 and CDR2 sequences are SGHRS and YFSETQ.

The chain carries TRBV27 and TRBJ2-3; D possibly corresponds to TRBD2 (5 bases). V was shortened by 8 bases and J by 4 bases, with 19 bases between the two germline ends. Germline V CDR1 and CDR2: MNHEY, SMNVEV (reference sequence). The CDR3 loop spans 15 amino acids. CDR3 sequence reads: CASRGQRSRSDTQYF. Written as DNA, the CDR3 is TGTGCCAGCCGAGGCCAGCGGAGCAGGTCAGATACGCAGTATTTT.

The chain employs TRBV12-3 or TRBV12-4 and TRBJ2-7, with D perhaps TRBD2 (6 bases). V gave up 4 bases and J gave up 5 bases, with 12 bases separating them. The CDR3 spans 13 residues. Written as DNA, the CDR3 is TGTGCCAGCAGTTCCCCACCTAGCGACGAGCAGTACTTC. It encodes CASSSPPSDEQYF.